The 24 T cell receptor beta chains below all came from one sample that was sequenced in a study of tumor-infiltrating lymphocytes in oesophageal squamous cell carcinoma. TCRdb reanalysed the reads using MiXCR and keeps one entry per CDR3 protein. The repertoire holds 12,000 or so distinct CDR3 sequences, roughly 60% seen once, with around 53% in the top ten. Sequenced material: blood. Receptors originate from a female donor with esophageal squamous cell carcinoma.

The chain carries TRBV12-3 or TRBV12-4 and TRBJ2-2; 8 bases match TRBD1. Trimming took 5 bases from V and 4 from J; bases not matched to a gene: 9. This CDR3 comprises 16 residues. The CDR3 here is CASSDHRGASTGELFF. As DNA, the CDR3 is TGTGCCAGCAGTGACCACAGGGGGGCGTCCACCGGGGAGCTGTTTTTT.

The chain joins TRBV24-1 to TRBJ2-4; no definite D call. Germline CDR1 and CDR2: KGHDR and SFDVKD. V dropped 4 bases and J dropped 13 bases, with 22 bases sitting between them. This CDR3 has 15 amino acids. The CDR3 loop is CATSEPGRGFNEQYF. The CDR3 DNA sequence: TGTGCCACCAGTGAACCAGGCCGAGGTTTCAATGAGCAGTACTTC.

This clonotype was detected ten times or more. The chain is built from TRBV27 and TRBJ2-2, with D uncertain. The CDR3 covers 14 residues. CDR1 and CDR2 (germline): MNHEY, SMNVEV (reference sequence). The ends were cut back, 0 bases at V and 5 bases at J, with 7 bases in the middle. Here the CDR3 reads CASSLSLGTGELFF. The DNA of the CDR3 is TGTGCCAGCAGTTTATCGTTGGGAACCGGGGAGCTGTTTTTT.

The genes are TRBV7-3 and TRBJ2-1; D could derive from TRBD1 or TRBD2 (5 bases each). The CDR3 has 17 residues. Per the germline V gene, CDR1 is SGHTA and CDR2 is FQGTGA. Trimming removed 2 bases from V and 3 bases from J, with 17 bases in between. The CDR3 loop reads CASSLGVWGSDYNEQFF. The CDR3 bases are TGTGCCAGCAGCTTAGGAGTGTGGGGGAGTGACTACAATGAGCAGTTCTTC.

In its sample, this clonotype was seen a few times. The chain combines TRBV7-8 with TRBJ2-4; 10 nucleotides align to TRBD2. The DNA matches TRBJ2-5 better at its end, which makes the J call doubtful. This CDR3 spans 16 amino acids. Germline CDR1 and CDR2: SGHVS and FQNEAQ. The CDR3 DNA reads as TGTGCCAGCAGCCTTCGGACTAGCGGAAACCAAGAGACCCAGTACTTC. Translating gives CASSLRTSGNQETQYF.

The V call is TRBV18, the J call TRBJ2-3; the D is unclear. The CDR3 length is 14 residues. Germline V gives CDR1 KGHSH, CDR2 LQKENI. V was clipped by 6 bases and J by 3 bases, with 13 bases between them. CDR3 protein: CASSYTSGTDTQYF. The DNA for the CDR3 is TGTGCCAGCTCCTACACATCCGGGACAGATACGCAGTATTTT.

This clonotype was seen a handful of times. This chain links TRBV11-1 with TRBJ2-6; D possibly corresponds to TRBD2 (5 bases). Trimming removed 5 bases at V and 4 bases at J, with 12 bases between. The CDR3 consists of 15 residues. CDR1 is SGHAT, CDR2 FQDESV, per germline (reference sequence). The DNA for the CDR3 is TGTGCCAGCAGCGCCGGACTGCCGGGGGCCAACGTCCTGACTTTC. Protein: CASSAGLPGANVLTF.

On this clonotype: This may arise from a read error, as a much more abundant clone is one base away. The chain joins TRBV6-1 to TRBJ2-1; 10 nucleotides line up with TRBD1. This CDR3 is 14 amino acids long. Unmatched junction bases numbered 9, after V lost 6 bases and J lost 10 bases. Germline V lookup: CDR1 MNHNS, CDR2 SASEGT. This chain's CDR3 is CASSLGTGVREQFF. The CDR3 coding sequence is TGTGCCAGCAGCCTCGGGACAGGGGTTCGGGAGCAGTTCTTC.

The rearrangement links TRBV7-2 to TRBJ2-3; D is uncertain. The CDR3 loop spans 13 amino acids. Trimming took off 6 bases at V and 2 bases at J, with 9 bases between the two ends. Per germline, CDR1 SGHTA and CDR2 FQGNSA. This CDR3 reads CASSFEYTDTQYF. In DNA form, the CDR3 reads TGTGCCAGCAGTTTCGAGTACACAGATACGCAGTATTTT. The variable domain in full, completed from reference TRBV7-2 and TRBJ2-3, reads GAGVSQSPSNKVTEKGKDVELRCDPISGHTALYWYRQSLGQGLEFLIYFQGNSAPDKSGLPSDRFSAERTGGSVSTLTIQRTQQEDSAVYLCASSFEYTDTQYFGPGTRLTVL.

The CDR3 reads CASSFGTASTDTQYF. For the CDR3, the DNA is TGTGCCAGCAGTTTTGGGACAGCAAGCACAGATACGCAGTATTTT. The chain carries TRBV28 and TRBJ2-3; TRBD1 aligns across 7 bases. Germline assignment: CDR1 MDHEN and CDR2 SYDVKM. V gave up 3 bases and J gave up 0 bases; unmatched junction bases: 3. This CDR3 comprises 15 residues.

The gene calls are TRBV6-2 or TRBV6-3 and TRBJ2-7; 9 bases fit TRBD2. The DNA matches TRBJ2-5 better at its end, which makes the J call doubtful. The germline V gene encodes CDR1 MNHEY and CDR2 SVGEGT. The CDR3 is made up of 17 amino acids. DNA of the CDR3: TGTGCCAGCAGTTACTCGTCCAGCGGGAGGATGGGAGAGACCCAGTACTTC. Encoded protein: CASSYSSSGRMGETQYF.

The chain links TRBV6-5 to TRBJ1-6; D is undetermined. CDR3 length: 18 amino acids. The V and J ends lost 5 bases and 0 bases respectively, with 17 bases between them. CDR1 and CDR2 (germline): MNHEY, SVGAGI. Here the CDR3 reads CASSAMIIYSSYNSPLHF. CDR3 DNA: TGTGCCAGCAGTGCAATGATAATTTATAGCTCCTATAATTCACCCCTCCACTTT.

At least ten counts were recorded for this clonotype. The rearrangement links TRBV10-3 to TRBJ2-5, with no clear D. This CDR3 has 13 residues. Trimming stripped 2 bases from V and 2 bases from J, with 6 bases between. Per the germline V gene, CDR1 is ENHRY and CDR2 is SYGVKD. CDR3 sequence: CAISEPYQETQYF. The DNA for the CDR3 is TGTGCCATCAGTGAGCCCTATCAAGAGACCCAGTACTTC.

The rearrangement joins TRBV16 to TRBJ1-3; 7 bases match TRBD1. The CDR3 totals 15 residues. Germline CDR1 and CDR2: KGHSY and FQNENV. J lost 4 bases, V lost 0 bases, and 3 bases had no gene match. CDR3 in DNA: TGTGCCAGCAGCCAATCGATGGGACAGGGAAACACCATATATTTT. Amino acid sequence: CASSQSMGQGNTIYF.

This clonotype was detected only a few times. The rearrangement joins TRBV11-2 to TRBJ2-3, with 7 bases lining up with TRBD1. The J call could be wrong; TRBJ2-7 is a better fit for the DNA end. The germline gives CDR1 SGHAT, CDR2 FQNNGV. The length of the CDR3 is 13 residues. The DNA for the CDR3 is TGTGCCAGCAGGCATACAGGGGTCTACGAGCAGTACTTC. Encoded protein: CASRHTGVYEQYF.

This clonotype was detected only once. This sequence joins TRBV6-5 and TRBJ2-5; 11 bases match TRBD1. The J call is doubtful: the DNA matches TRBJ2-7 better. CDR3 size: 14 residues. Germline CDR1 MNHEY, CDR2 SVGAGI. This chain's CDR3 is CASSRDRGTYEQYF. For the CDR3, the DNA is TGTGCCAGCTCTCGGGACAGGGGGACCTACGAGCAGTACTTC.

This clonotype has a handful of counts. V and J are TRBV28 and TRBJ2-4; 11 bases match TRBD2. The DNA end is more similar to TRBJ2-7, so the J call may be wrong. The CDR3 is made up of 19 amino acids. CDR1 and CDR2 from the germline V gene are MDHEN and SYDVKM. The CDR3, as DNA: TGTGCCAGCAGTTCCCGGGGGGTAGGTACTAGCGGGAGAGGTTACGAGCAGTACTTC. Protein sequence: CASSSRGVGTSGRGYEQYF.

The chain uses TRBV7-3 and TRBJ2-3; maybe TRBD1 (6 bases). Looked up from germline, CDR1 is SGHTA and CDR2 is FQGTGA. This CDR3 is 14 amino acids long. V was cut by 4 bases and J by 2 bases, with 10 bases left in between. CDR3 in amino acids: CASSSNRDTDTQYF. The CDR3 DNA is TGTGCCAGCAGCTCCAACAGGGACACAGATACGCAGTATTTT.

Judged by abundance, this clonotype is medium-sized. V usage is TRBV11-2 and J usage is TRBJ2-5; 11 bases agree with TRBD2. CDR3 length: 14 residues. Per germline, CDR1 SGHAT and CDR2 FQNNGV. Germline trimming cut 4 bases from V and 11 bases from J; bases unmatched to any gene: 9. This chain's CDR3 is CASSSTSGKMKQYF. CDR3 coding DNA: TGTGCCAGCAGCTCGACTAGCGGGAAGATGAAGCAGTACTTC.

J is TRBJ2-5 and V is TRBV7-8; D possibly uses TRBD1 or TRBD2 (5 bases each). The germline V gene has CDR1 SGHVS and CDR2 FQNEAQ. V lost 5 bases to trimming and J lost 5 bases, with 12 bases between them. The CDR3 contains 13 residues. The CDR3 DNA sequence: TGTGCCAGCAGCCGAGGGGTGTCGGAGACCCAGTACTTC. The encoded protein is CASSRGVSETQYF.

The V call is TRBV12-3 or TRBV12-4, the J call TRBJ2-7, with D possibly matching TRBD2 (6 bases). Matching the DNA end better, TRBJ2-1 makes the J call doubtful. CDR3 length: 13 residues. The CDR3 DNA follows: TGTGCCAGCAGTGGGGGACTTTTCAATGAGCAGTTCTTC. It yields the protein CASSGGLFNEQFF.

This clonotype has only one observation. The chain employs TRBV7-2 and TRBJ2-3; possible D gene TRBD2, 6 bases. The germline CDR1 and CDR2 sequences are SGHTA and FQGNSA. Between the trimmed V and J ends, which lost 1 base and 1 base, there was a span of 12 bases. The CDR3 covers 16 residues. Written as DNA, the CDR3 is TGTGCCAGCAGCTTAGTGGCGGGGTATGGCACAGATACGCAGTATTTT. It translates to CASSLVAGYGTDTQYF.

As to this clonotype: The junction differs from germline at one of its ends, possibly a read error. The chain couples TRBV7-9 to TRBJ2-3; a possible D gene is TRBD2 (6 bases). The J call may be mistaken, given a closer DNA end match to TRBJ2-7. Germline CDR1 and CDR2: SEHNR and FQNEAQ (reference sequence). This CDR3 spans 16 amino acids. CDR3 coding DNA: TGTTCCAGCAGTTCCCGAGCAGCGGGCCTCTCCTACGAGCAGTACTTC. Translating it yields CSSSSRAAGLSYEQYF.

To note about this clonotype: A clone one base away is much larger, so this may be a read error. This chain uses TRBV27 with TRBJ2-7; perhaps TRBD1 as D (5 bases). The J call may be mistaken, given a closer DNA end match to TRBJ2-1. The CDR3 is made up of 12 amino acids. Germline V lookup: CDR1 MNHEY, CDR2 SMNVEV (reference sequence). The CDR3 DNA reads as TGTGCCCGCAAGGGGCCCTCTTACGAGCAGTTCTTC. As protein: CARKGPSYEQFF.